This paragraph covers one T cell receptor beta chain sequence. Preparation of the TCRbeta library used unique molecular identifiers. MiXCR, run by TCRdb on the PCR reads, gives a single entry per CDR3 protein. The repertoire holds 350,000 to 450,000 distinct CDR3 sequences, more than 10% seen once, with over 3.5% in the top ten. This CDR3 is built from 17 residues. Germline trimming cut 5 bases from V and 0 bases from J; bases unmatched to any gene: 8. CDR1 is SGHTA, CDR2 FQGNSA, per germline. This entry comes from a study of T-cell reconstitution after alpha-beta-depleted transplantation in children.

The receptor comes from a human donor who donated a stem cell graft to a child with Fanconi anemia. Sequenced material: PBMCs, taken from the stem cell graft. The genes are TRBV7-2 and TRBJ1-5, with 9 bases fitting TRBD1. The CDR3 loop is CASSPWDRAFSNQPQHF. The CDR3 DNA sequence: TGTGCCAGCAGCCCTTGGGACAGGGCTTTTAGCAATCAGCCCCAGCATTTT.